One and the same sample provided the 10 T cell receptor beta chains below, sequenced in a study of OX40 agonist ivuxolimab in advanced cancers. Method: immunoSEQ multiplex PCR; TCRdb's copy keeps in-frame clones and lacks some. The table has about 69,000 clones, about 90% seen once; the top ten hold under 12%. The sequenced sample was CD4+ or CD8+ T cells sorted from blood, obtained in a trial of the OX40 agonist ivuxolimab. Source of these receptors: an adult with an advanced solid tumor such as melanoma, head and neck, liver or kidney cancer.

This clone was seen just once. CDR3 sequence: CASSMGLAANTGELFF. DNA for the CDR3: TGTGCCAGCTCAATGGGACTAGCGGCGAACACCGGGGAGCTGTTTTTT. The chain joins TRBV18 to TRBJ2-2; 11 bases align to TRBD2. CDR1 and CDR2 (germline): KGHSH, LQKENI. There are 16 residues in the CDR3. V dropped 5 bases and J dropped 0; count of bases not matched to a gene: 2.

The chain is built from TRBV7-2 and TRBJ2-2, with D unresolved. Germline values: CDR1 SGHTA, CDR2 FQGNSA. V was trimmed by 7 bases and J by 6 bases, leaving 9 bases between them. This CDR3 spans 12 amino acids. The CDR3 is CASKKGAGELFF. The CDR3 DNA follows: TGTGCCAGCAAGAAAGGAGCCGGGGAGCTGTTTTTT.

This chain's CDR3 is CASSSQGTSYEQYF. CDR3 nucleotide sequence: TGTGCCAGCAGCTCCCAAGGCACCTCCTACGAGCAGTACTTC. V is TRBV7-2 and J is TRBJ2-7; D not resolved. The V and J ends lost 4 bases and 0 bases respectively, with 10 bases between them. Germline V gene data show CDR1 as SGHTA and CDR2 as FQGNSA. The CDR3 contains 14 residues.

V and J are TRBV7-2 and TRBJ1-1; D may be TRBD1 (5 bases). Trimming removed 4 bases at V and 5 bases at J, with 14 bases between. Germline lookup yields CDR1 SGHTA and CDR2 FQGNSA. The CDR3 consists of 14 residues. The CDR3 here is CASSSILGETEAFF. The CDR3 DNA reads TGTGCCAGCAGCTCCATCCTAGGGGAGACTGAAGCTTTCTTT.

The V gene is TRBV28, the J gene TRBJ2-3, with TRBD1 identical over 8 bases. J gave up 3 bases and V 10 bases, and 6 bases lay outside the gene matches. CDR1 is MDHEN, CDR2 SYDVKM, per germline. There are 13 residues in the CDR3. The CDR3 DNA sequence: TGTGCCACCTACAGGGGGAGAACAGATACGCAGTATTTT. Translated, it gives CATYRGRTDTQYF.

Only a few counts were recorded for this clone. The J gene is TRBJ2-5, the V gene TRBV7-9, with 7 bases identical to TRBD2. Per the germline V gene, CDR1 is SEHNR and CDR2 is FQNEAQ (reference sequence). The V segment lost 2 bases and the J segment 3 bases; nucleotides outside the gene matches: 6. The CDR3 extends over 15 amino acids. The CDR3 spells CASSLRLTSKETQYF. CDR3 bases: TGTGCCAGCAGCTTAAGGTTGACTAGCAAAGAGACCCAGTACTTC.

The J gene is TRBJ2-5, the V gene TRBV11-3; 7 bases map to TRBD2. The CDR3 is 17 residues long. CDR1 SGHNT and CDR2 YENEEA come from the germline V gene. V lost 4 bases, J lost 1 base, and 12 bases stayed unmatched. The CDR3 loop is CASSSTWIAGLQETQYF. CDR3 in DNA: TGTGCCAGCAGCTCCACATGGATAGCGGGTCTCCAAGAGACCCAGTACTTC.

The CDR3 DNA reads as TGTGCCAGTACCAAGAGCGGTCGCGGCACCGGGGAGCTGTTTTTT. Translating gives CASTKSGRGTGELFF. The rearrangement joins TRBV19 to TRBJ2-2; weak D call: TRBD2 (5 bases). V was shortened by 7 bases and J by 4 bases, with 16 bases between the two germline ends. The CDR3 has 15 residues. CDR1 LNHDA and CDR2 SQIVND come from the germline V gene (reference sequence).

In its sample, this clone was seen many times. The V gene is TRBV5-1, the J gene TRBJ1-2; D unresolved. V lost 1 base and J lost 8, with 21 bases in between. The CDR3 has 16 amino acids. Germline V gene data show CDR1 as SGHRS and CDR2 as YFSETQ. CDR3 protein: CASSLIGSRSTEGYTF. The CDR3 coding sequence is TGCGCCAGCAGCTTGATCGGGAGTAGGTCCACTGAGGGCTACACCTTC.

The gene calls are TRBV29-1 and TRBJ2-1; a possible D gene is TRBD2 (5 bases). Germline V gives CDR1 SQVTM, CDR2 ANQGSEA. The CDR3 length is 14 residues. Trimming shortened V by 5 bases and J by 0 bases, and 11 bases separated the two germline ends. The CDR3 DNA sequence: TGCAGCGTTTTTAGCGATAACTCCTACAATGAGCAGTTCTTC. Protein sequence: CSVFSDNSYNEQFF.